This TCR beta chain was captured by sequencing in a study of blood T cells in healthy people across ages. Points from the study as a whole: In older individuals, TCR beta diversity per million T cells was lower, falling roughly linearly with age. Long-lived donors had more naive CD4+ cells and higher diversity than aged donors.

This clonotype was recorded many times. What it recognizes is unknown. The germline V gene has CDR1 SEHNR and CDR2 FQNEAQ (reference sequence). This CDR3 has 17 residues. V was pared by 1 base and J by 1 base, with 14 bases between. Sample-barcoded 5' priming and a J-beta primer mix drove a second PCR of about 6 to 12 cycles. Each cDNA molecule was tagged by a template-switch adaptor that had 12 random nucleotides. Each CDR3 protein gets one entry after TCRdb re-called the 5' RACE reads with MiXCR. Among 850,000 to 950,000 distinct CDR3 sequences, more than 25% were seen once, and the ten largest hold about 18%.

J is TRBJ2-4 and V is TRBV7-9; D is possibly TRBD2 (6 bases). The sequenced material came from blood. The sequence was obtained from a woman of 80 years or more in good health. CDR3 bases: TGTGCCAGCAGCTTAGATCGGCGGGGCTACGCCAAAAACATTCAGTACTTC. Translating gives CASSLDRRGYAKNIQYF.